A selection of T cell receptor beta chains follows, all from one sample in a study of T cell responses to AZD1222 COVID-19 vaccine. Data came from immunoSEQ multiplex PCR; TCRdb stores just in-frame clones and leaves some out. The table has about 120,000 clones, around 92% seen once. Sequences were derived from peripheral blood, sampled on day 0 of AZD1222 vaccination. The receptors here all came from an adult in good health. Each CDR3 is given with its conserved first and last residue. Not every row has a clone size; where given, it reads once, few, many or a size class.

j_call: TRBJ2-1
clone_size: -
v_call: TRBV28
cdr3_aa: CASSSPETGNEQFF

j_call: TRBJ1-2
clone_size: few
v_call: TRBV19
cdr3_aa: CASSLSGQGPYGYTF

j_call: TRBJ1-1
clone_size: -
v_call: TRBV3-1/TRBV3-2
cdr3_aa: CASSQDLSAFF

j_call: TRBJ2-1
clone_size: -
v_call: TRBV27
cdr3_aa: CASQDGNEQFF

j_call: TRBJ1-6
clone_size: -
v_call: TRBV30
cdr3_aa: CAWRRDSAYNSPLHF

j_call: TRBJ2-1
clone_size: -
v_call: TRBV18
cdr3_aa: CASSSTSGGKNEQFF

j_call: TRBJ1-1
clone_size: -
v_call: TRBV6-5
cdr3_aa: CASSYGTDRPNTEAFF

j_call: TRBJ1-1
clone_size: once
v_call: TRBV11-2
cdr3_aa: CASSEQGAYTEAFF

j_call: TRBJ1-3
clone_size: -
v_call: TRBV20-1
cdr3_aa: CSASVRGSGNTIYF

j_call: TRBJ2-7
clone_size: once
v_call: TRBV18
cdr3_aa: CASSHGLAGGTEQYF

j_call: TRBJ2-1
clone_size: -
v_call: TRBV2
cdr3_aa: CASRPDWSHNEQFF

j_call: TRBJ1-4
clone_size: -
v_call: TRBV7-8
cdr3_aa: CASSSRRIPARNEKLFF

j_call: TRBJ2-7
clone_size: once
v_call: TRBV28
cdr3_aa: CASGGDYEQYF

j_call: TRBJ1-6
clone_size: -
v_call: TRBV7-2
cdr3_aa: CASSLAAGRRHSPLHF

j_call: TRBJ1-2
clone_size: -
v_call: TRBV28
cdr3_aa: CIASRLNYGYTF

j_call: TRBJ2-3
clone_size: -
v_call: TRBV27
cdr3_aa: CASSLSWASGLTDTQYF

j_call: TRBJ2-1
clone_size: -
v_call: TRBV4-1
cdr3_aa: CASSRGGQSGNEQFF

j_call: TRBJ2-5
clone_size: -
v_call: TRBV5-1
cdr3_aa: CASSLPSGNQETQYF

j_call: TRBJ2-2
clone_size: -
v_call: TRBV12-3/TRBV12-4
cdr3_aa: CASSLLVTGELFF

j_call: TRBJ1-2
clone_size: -
v_call: TRBV6-6
cdr3_aa: CASSSHRDNSGYTF

j_call: TRBJ2-2
clone_size: -
v_call: TRBV10-1
cdr3_aa: CASSESFVLAQNTGELFF

j_call: TRBJ2-1
clone_size: medium-sized
v_call: TRBV6-5
cdr3_aa: CASSYGTPPNEQFF

j_call: TRBJ1-6
clone_size: -
v_call: TRBV7-9
cdr3_aa: CASSYTQYNSPLHF

j_call: TRBJ2-1
clone_size: -
v_call: TRBV6-5
cdr3_aa: CASSYEGNEQFF

j_call: TRBJ1-2
clone_size: -
v_call: TRBV28
cdr3_aa: CVSAGPLNYGYTF

j_call: TRBJ2-2
clone_size: -
v_call: TRBV19
cdr3_aa: CASRGGTTGELFF

j_call: TRBJ1-4
clone_size: -
v_call: TRBV29-1
cdr3_aa: CSVAQNNEKLFF

j_call: TRBJ2-2
clone_size: -
v_call: TRBV4-1
cdr3_aa: CASSQVGGPGELFF

j_call: TRBJ1-1
clone_size: -
v_call: TRBV27
cdr3_aa: CASSSKGDTEAFF

j_call: TRBJ1-1
clone_size: -
v_call: TRBV6-4
cdr3_aa: CASSRDRGNTEAFF

j_call: TRBJ2-7
clone_size: -
v_call: TRBV12-3/TRBV12-4
cdr3_aa: CASSFSDHEQYF

j_call: TRBJ1-3
clone_size: -
v_call: TRBV5-3
cdr3_aa: CARKEAVSSGNTIYF

j_call: TRBJ2-1
clone_size: -
v_call: TRBV11-3
cdr3_aa: CASSPARDGYNEQFF

j_call: TRBJ2-7
clone_size: -
v_call: TRBV2
cdr3_aa: CASKQTTSYEQYF

j_call: TRBJ2-7
clone_size: -
v_call: TRBV12-5
cdr3_aa: CASGLEAGFSEQYF

j_call: TRBJ1-1
clone_size: -
v_call: TRBV30
cdr3_aa: CAWSRSGIGNTEAFF

j_call: TRBJ2-5
clone_size: once
v_call: TRBV18
cdr3_aa: CASSPWSGAPRETQYF

j_call: TRBJ2-7
clone_size: -
v_call: TRBV2
cdr3_aa: CASSGRGGSSYEQYF

j_call: TRBJ1-1
clone_size: -
v_call: TRBV5-1
cdr3_aa: CASSPGQGYSYRAFF

j_call: TRBJ1-4
clone_size: -
v_call: TRBV28
cdr3_aa: CASSLDSWEKLFF

j_call: TRBJ1-2
clone_size: -
v_call: TRBV20-1
cdr3_aa: CSARDRAGLTF

j_call: TRBJ2-2
clone_size: -
v_call: TRBV5-5
cdr3_aa: CASSGDTGELFF

j_call: TRBJ2-5
clone_size: -
v_call: TRBV30
cdr3_aa: CAWSGLSQTQYF

j_call: TRBJ2-7
clone_size: -
v_call: TRBV5-4
cdr3_aa: CASTYDATYEQYF

j_call: TRBJ2-4
clone_size: -
v_call: TRBV29-1
cdr3_aa: CSVINQGAKNIQYF

j_call: TRBJ1-3
clone_size: -
v_call: TRBV5-5
cdr3_aa: CASSLVTGSSGNTIYF

j_call: TRBJ2-5
clone_size: -
v_call: TRBV6-5
cdr3_aa: CASRLQETQYF

j_call: TRBJ1-1
clone_size: -
v_call: TRBV19
cdr3_aa: CASSSQGFGVNTEAFF